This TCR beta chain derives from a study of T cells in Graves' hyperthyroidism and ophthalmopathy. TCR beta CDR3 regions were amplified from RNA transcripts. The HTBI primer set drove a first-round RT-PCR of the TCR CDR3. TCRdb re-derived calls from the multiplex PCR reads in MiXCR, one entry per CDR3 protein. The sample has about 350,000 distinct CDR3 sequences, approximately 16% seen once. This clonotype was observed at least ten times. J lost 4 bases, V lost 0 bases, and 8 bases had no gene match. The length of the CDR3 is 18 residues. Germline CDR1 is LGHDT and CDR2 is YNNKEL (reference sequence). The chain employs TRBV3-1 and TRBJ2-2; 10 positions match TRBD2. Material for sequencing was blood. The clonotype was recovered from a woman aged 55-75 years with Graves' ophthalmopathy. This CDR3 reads CASSQDRRASGGTGELFF. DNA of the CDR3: TGTGCCAGCAGCCAAGATAGAAGGGCTAGCGGGGGCACCGGGGAGCTGTTTTTT. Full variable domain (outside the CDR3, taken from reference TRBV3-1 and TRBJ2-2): DTAVSQTPKYLVTQMGNDKSIKCEQNLGHDTMYWYKQDSKKFLKIMFSYNNKELIINETVPNRFSPKSPDKAHLNLHINSLELGDSAVYFCASSQDRRASGGTGELFFGEGSRLTVL.